These 15 T cell receptor beta chains originate from one sample sequenced in a study of blood T cells in healthy people across ages. For the second PCR, which ran for about 6 to 11 cycles, a sample-barcoded 5' primer and a J-beta primer mix were used. TCRdb analysed the 5' RACE reads with MiXCR anew, one entry per CDR3 protein. Of some 1.7 million distinct CDR3 sequences listed, about 28% were seen once; the top ten hold 7.7%. The sequencing sample was made of blood. The source of these receptors is a woman aged 25-40 years in good health.

The V call is TRBV11-2, the J call TRBJ1-1; D not resolved. The CDR3 extends over 15 amino acids. Between the trimmed V and J ends, which lost 5 bases and 0 bases, there was a span of 13 bases. Per the germline V gene, CDR1 is SGHAT and CDR2 is FQNNGV. The CDR3 protein is CASSRSAGMNTEAFF. The CDR3 region has the DNA TGTGCCAGCAGCCGAAGCGCGGGCATGAACACTGAAGCTTTCTTT.

This clonotype appeared a few times. The chain joins TRBV14 to TRBJ2-4, with 7 bases fitting TRBD2. The J call may be mistaken, given a closer DNA end match to TRBJ2-7. The CDR3 extends over 16 amino acids. Germline V gives CDR1 SGHDN, CDR2 FVKESK. CDR3 coding DNA: TGTGCCAGCAGCCAAGCAGCGGGATCCGCTTTTGGCGAGCAGTACTTC. Translation gives CASSQAAGSAFGEQYF.

This clonotype has a handful of counts. The rearrangement uses TRBV3-1 and TRBJ1-2; possibly TRBD1 for D (5 bases). The germline CDR1 and CDR2 sequences are LGHDT and YNNKEL (reference sequence). This CDR3 is 13 amino acids long. Trimming cost V 1 base and J 8 bases, with 11 bases left between them. Here the CDR3 reads CASSQGGDRGYTF. The CDR3 DNA reads as TGTGCCAGCAGCCAAGGAGGGGACCGGGGCTACACCTTC.

The rearrangement uses TRBV9 and TRBJ2-3; D not resolved. CDR3 length equals 14 residues. V dropped 3 bases and J dropped 2 bases, with 10 bases sitting between them. The germline V gene has CDR1 SGDLS and CDR2 YYNGEE. In DNA form, the CDR3 reads TGTGCCAGCAGCGAAGGCCCCTACACAGATACGCAGTATTTT. Residues: CASSEGPYTDTQYF.

There are a few counts of this clonotype. The J gene is TRBJ2-7, the V gene TRBV9; 8 bases match TRBD2. CDR1 is SGDLS, CDR2 YYNGEE, per germline. The CDR3 is made up of 14 amino acids. Losses at the gene ends were 0 bases for V and 7 bases for J; bases not matched to a gene: 6. The CDR3 protein is CASSVGAGVLEQYF. The CDR3 coding sequence is TGTGCCAGCAGCGTAGGAGCGGGAGTCCTAGAGCAGTACTTC.

This sequence joins TRBV5-1 and TRBJ2-7, with D perhaps TRBD2 (6 bases). This CDR3 has 16 amino acids. Trimming took off 3 bases at V and 3 bases at J, with 19 bases between the two ends. Germline CDR1 is SGHRS and CDR2 is YFSETQ. The CDR3 DNA sequence: TGCGCCAGCAGCTGGACGGGACTCTCAATGGGCTACGAGCAGTACTTC. This encodes CASSWTGLSMGYEQYF.

This clonotype was detected only a few times. V is TRBV5-1 and J is TRBJ2-3; the D is unclear. Germline V gene lookup returns CDR1 SGHRS and CDR2 YFSETQ. This CDR3 has 15 amino acids. Trimming pared 4 bases from V and 0 bases from J, leaving 12 bases between. The CDR3, as DNA: TGCGCCAGCAGCCAGGCCAAATTTAGCACAGATACGCAGTATTTT. Translated: CASSQAKFSTDTQYF.

CDR3 sequence: CSVQLGGTGNQPQHF. As DNA, the CDR3 is TGCAGCGTCCAACTAGGAGGTACGGGAAATCAGCCCCAGCATTTT. The chain has TRBV29-1 and TRBJ1-5; unclear D gene. V dropped 6 bases and J dropped 4 bases, with 19 bases sitting between them. The germline CDR1 and CDR2 sequences are SQVTM and ANQGSEA. The CDR3 totals 15 residues. Full variable domain (outside the CDR3, taken from reference TRBV29-1 and TRBJ1-5): SAVISQKPSRDICQRGTSLTIQCQVDSQVTMMFWYRQQPGQSLTLIATANQGSEATYESGFVIDKFPISRPNLTFSTLTVSNMSPEDSSIYLCSVQLGGTGNQPQHFGDGTRLSIL.

V usage is TRBV2 and J usage is TRBJ1-6, with 10 bases fitting TRBD1. Losses at the gene ends were 4 bases for V and 9 bases for J; bases not matched to a gene: 6. The germline gives CDR1 SNHLY, CDR2 FYNNEI. The CDR3 totals 15 residues. The CDR3 DNA reads TGTGCCAGCAGTGCAGTGGGACAGGGGTCTTCACCCCTCCACTTT. Translating it yields CASSAVGQGSSPLHF.

In the case of this clonotype: The junction differs from germline at one of its ends, possibly a read error. The chain couples TRBV5-1 to TRBJ2-7; 10 bases agree with TRBD2. Germline CDR1 and CDR2: SGHRS and YFSETQ. This CDR3 contains 16 residues. Here the CDR3 reads CTSSRGGTSDSYEQYF. CDR3 bases: TGCACCAGCAGCAGGGGGGGGACTAGCGACTCCTACGAGCAGTACTTC.

As for this clonotype: A read error is possible here, since a much larger clone lies one base away. This rearrangement joins TRBV20-1 to TRBJ2-4; D unclear. This CDR3 has 11 amino acids. Germline CDR1 and CDR2: DFQATT and SNEGSKA (reference sequence). Trimming pared 3 bases from V and 13 bases from J, leaving 13 bases between. The CDR3 sequence is CSAREHNEQYF. In DNA, the CDR3 is TGCAGTGCTAGGGAACACAATGAGCAGTACTTC.

J is TRBJ1-2 and V is TRBV6-5, with TRBD1 matching 8 bases. V was clipped by 0 bases and J by 1 base; unmatched bases: 13. CDR1 is MNHEY, CDR2 SVGAGI, per germline. This CDR3 spans 19 amino acids. The CDR3: CASSYSNVRGLSFNYGYTF. CDR3 DNA sequence: TGTGCCAGCAGTTACTCGAACGTCAGGGGGCTTTCCTTTAACTATGGCTACACCTTC.

Note on this clonotype: Mismatch with germline at one junction end may stem from a read error. V gene TRBV12-3 or TRBV12-4 combines with J gene TRBJ2-1; TRBD2 matches 9 bases. The CDR3 loop spans 16 amino acids. This CDR3 is CTSSLGAGGIGGEQFF. The CDR3 region has the DNA TGTACCAGCAGTTTAGGAGCGGGAGGCATTGGGGGTGAGCAGTTCTTC.

This clonotype showed up just a few times. The rearrangement uses TRBV5-1 and TRBJ2-5, with 7 bases fitting TRBD1. The CDR3 spans 15 residues. Looked up from germline, CDR1 is SGHRS and CDR2 is YFSETQ. V was clipped by 4 bases and J by 5 bases; unmatched bases: 11. In DNA, the CDR3 is TGCGCCAGCAGCCCCAGGACAGGTACCCAGGAGACCCAGTACTTC. Amino acid sequence: CASSPRTGTQETQYF.

This clonotype came up a few times. One junction end does not reproduce the germline sequence, and a read error may be involved. The chain carries TRBV7-2 and TRBJ2-5; a weak D match, TRBD2 (5 bases). The CDR3 covers 15 residues. Germline V gives CDR1 SGHTA, CDR2 FQGNSA. The CDR3 coding sequence is TGTGCCAGCAACTTAAGAGGGTCAAGGGAAGAGACCCAGTACTTC. Protein: CASNLRGSREETQYF.